The 29 T cell receptor beta chains given below trace back to one sample, sequenced in a study of TIL therapy for anti-PD-1-resistant metastatic lung cancer. Time point reported: pre-treatment sample, taken before nivolumab and TIL therapy. The libraries were made with immunoSEQ v3. The assay was immunoSEQ multiplex PCR, and TCRdb's table has in-frame clones only and misses some. The top ten hold approximately 5% of the sample, which has about 47,000 clones, 86% seen once. The sample in question was blood, obtained at baseline. Receptors originate from a person aged 25 to 85 with non-small cell lung cancer.

This rearrangement joins TRBV10-3 to TRBJ2-3, with a tentative D call TRBD2 (6 bases). From germline, CDR1 is ENHRY and CDR2 SYGVKD. This CDR3 contains 17 residues. V lost 3 bases to trimming and J lost 2 bases, with 18 bases between them. In DNA, the CDR3 is TGTGCCATCAGTGAATCTATAGGGGCTAGCGCCACAGATACGCAGTATTTT. Its translation is CAISESIGASATDTQYF.

V is TRBV28 and J is TRBJ2-1; D is perhaps TRBD1 (6 bases). The V gene's germline CDR1 is MDHEN and CDR2 SYDVKM. This CDR3 comprises 13 residues. V lost 6 bases and J lost 5, with 11 bases in between. This CDR3 reads CASSWDTNNEQFF. CDR3 DNA sequence: TGTGCCAGCAGCTGGGACACAAACAATGAGCAGTTCTTC.

The chain employs TRBV11-2 and TRBJ2-7, with D perhaps matching TRBD2 (5 bases). The V end lost 0 bases, the J end lost 1 base, and 7 bases lay between the germline ends. From germline, CDR1 is SGHAT and CDR2 FQNNGV. This CDR3 is built from 14 residues. The CDR3 here is CASSLDRGSYEQYF. DNA of the CDR3: TGTGCCAGCAGCTTAGACCGGGGTTCCTACGAGCAGTACTTC.

The chain employs TRBV24-1 and TRBJ2-2; D ambiguous. This CDR3 region has 15 residues. Trimming stripped 1 base from V and 4 bases from J, with 9 bases between. CDR1 and CDR2 (germline): KGHDR, SFDVKD. The CDR3 sequence is CATSDLGQTTGELFF. For the CDR3, the DNA is TGTGCCACCAGTGATTTAGGGCAGACCACCGGGGAGCTGTTTTTT.

This sequence joins TRBV28 and TRBJ1-5; D gene uncertain. In germline, CDR1 is MDHEN, CDR2 SYDVKM. V shed 6 bases and J shed 6 bases, with 9 bases lying between them. The CDR3 extends over 12 amino acids. CDR3 region: CASRPQVQPQHF. DNA for the CDR3: TGTGCCAGCAGACCCCAGGTTCAGCCCCAGCATTTT.

The chain joins TRBV7-8 to TRBJ2-5; TRBD1 matches at 7 bases. Germline CDR1 is SGHVS and CDR2 is FQNEAQ. The CDR3 contains 15 residues. V was pared by 1 base and J by 2 bases, with 4 bases of the junction left unmatched. In nucleotides, the CDR3 is TGTGCCAGCAGCTTAGAAGGGGGCTTTCAAGAGACCCAGTACTTC. Translating it yields CASSLEGGFQETQYF.

V gene TRBV5-1 combines with J gene TRBJ2-7; 11 nucleotides line up with TRBD1. J lost 2 bases, V lost 4 bases, and 5 bases had no gene match. Germline V CDR1 and CDR2: SGHRS, YFSETQ. The CDR3 contains 15 residues. CDR3 bases: TGCGCCAGCAGCGGGGGACAGGGGGTTACCTACGAGCAGTACTTC. This sequence encodes CASSGGQGVTYEQYF.

The V and J genes are TRBV10-3 and TRBJ1-6, with a possible D match to TRBD1 (6 bases). Germline loops: CDR1 ENHRY, CDR2 SYGVKD. Trimming shortened V by 6 bases and J by 6 bases, and 15 bases separated the two germline ends. CDR3 length: 15 residues. The CDR3 nucleotides are TGTGCCATCAGCCCCACAGGGTCGATTAATTCACCCCTCCACTTT. Amino acids: CAISPTGSINSPLHF.

The genes are TRBV7-2 and TRBJ1-1; D is ambiguous. The CDR3 length is 15 residues. Deletions cut 2 bases from V and 2 bases from J, with 12 bases between. Germline lookup yields CDR1 SGHTA and CDR2 FQGNSA. CDR3 coding DNA: TGTGCCAGCAGCTTATTACCAGATTCAAACACTGAAGCTTTCTTT. Translation gives CASSLLPDSNTEAFF.

There are a few counts of this clone. The rearrangement joins TRBV27 to TRBJ1-6; a weak D match, TRBD1 (5 bases). The germline CDR1 and CDR2 sequences are MNHEY and SMNVEV (reference sequence). The CDR3 is 14 residues long. Trimming took off 3 bases at V and 9 bases at J, with 12 bases between the two ends. The DNA of the CDR3 is TGTGCCAGCAGTTTCACCCGGGACTCTTCACCCCTCCACTTT. It yields the protein CASSFTRDSSPLHF.

This chain connects TRBV7-2 to TRBJ2-5; 7 nucleotides align to TRBD1. Germline assignment: CDR1 SGHTA and CDR2 FQGNSA. The CDR3 is 15 amino acids. The V and J ends lost 7 bases and 4 bases, in that order; junction bases with no gene match: 12. DNA for the CDR3: TGTGCCAGCAACACACAGGGGTCAGGGGTAGAGACCCAGTACTTC. Translated, it gives CASNTQGSGVETQYF.

This clone was recorded a few times. CDR3 nucleotide sequence: TGTGCCAGCAGTTTATTGGGACAGGGGTCTGTGGGGACAGGGGTTGATCAGCCCCAGCATTTT. It yields the protein CASSLLGQGSVGTGVDQPQHF. The rearrangement joins TRBV28 to TRBJ1-5; 10 bases map to TRBD1. Germline V CDR1 and CDR2: MDHEN, SYDVKM. The CDR3 totals 21 residues. V was clipped by 1 base and J by 5 bases; unmatched bases: 20.

The chain employs TRBV21-1 and TRBJ2-1; the table gives TRBD1 as D, unverified against the DNA. TRBV21-1 is a pseudogene segment. There are 17 residues in the CDR3. CDR3 sequence: CASSLTGARLSYNEQFF. The DNA of the CDR3 is TGTGCCAGCAGTCTTACAGGGGCCAGACTCTCCTACAATGAGCAGTTCTTC.

The chain is built from TRBV25-1 and TRBJ2-5; D is perhaps TRBD2 (6 bases). The CDR3 is 13 amino acids. Deletions cut 7 bases from V and 0 bases from J, with 9 bases between. CDR1 is MGHDK and CDR2 is SYGVNS in the germline V gene. CDR3 residues: CASTGEYQETQYF. DNA of the CDR3: TGTGCCAGCACGGGGGAGTACCAAGAGACCCAGTACTTC. Full variable domain (remainder filled in from reference TRBV25-1 and TRBJ2-5): EADIYQTPRYLVIGTGKKITLECSQTMGHDKMYWYQQDPGMELHLIHYSYGVNSTEKGDLSSESTVSRIRTEHFPLTLESARPSHTSQYLCASTGEYQETQYFGPGTRLLVL.

This clone was seen a single time. The V and J genes are TRBV5-6 and TRBJ2-7, with unresolved D. The germline gives CDR1 SGHDT, CDR2 YYEEEE. Trimming removed 7 bases at V and 2 bases at J, with 19 bases between. The CDR3 covers 15 residues. In DNA, the CDR3 is TGTGCCAGCTCCCCCCTATCTGACATGGCCTACGAGCAGTACTTC. Amino acids: CASSPLSDMAYEQYF.

The rearrangement uses TRBV28 and TRBJ2-7; D perhaps matches TRBD2 (5 bases). Germline CDR1 is MDHEN and CDR2 is SYDVKM. V was trimmed by 5 bases and J by 0 bases, leaving 14 bases between them. There are 15 residues in the CDR3. The CDR3 loop reads CASSLSGTPSYEQYF. The DNA for the CDR3 is TGTGCCAGCAGTCTGAGCGGAACTCCCTCCTACGAGCAGTACTTC.

The chain has TRBV7-9 and TRBJ2-2; D is ambiguous. The CDR3 is 12 residues long. Germline lookup yields CDR1 SEHNR and CDR2 FQNEAQ (reference sequence). Trimming shortened V by 3 bases and J by 8 bases, and 7 bases separated the two germline ends. Here the CDR3 reads CASSFEAGELFF. As DNA, the CDR3 is TGTGCCAGCAGCTTCGAAGCGGGGGAGCTGTTTTTT. The complete variable domain, with remaining parts taken from reference TRBV7-9 and TRBJ2-2, reads DTGVSQNPRHKITKRGQNVTFRCDPISEHNRLYWYRQTLGQGPEFLTYFQNEAQLEKSRLLSDRFSAERPKGSFSTLEIQRTEQGDSAMYLCASSFEAGELFFGEGSRLTVL.

The rearrangement links TRBV7-9 to TRBJ2-6, with D possibly being TRBD2 (6 bases). V gave up 7 bases and J gave up 2 bases, with 12 bases separating them. The CDR3 covers 15 residues. The V gene's germline CDR1 is SEHNR and CDR2 FQNEAQ (reference sequence). The CDR3: CASIRWGAGANVLTF. CDR3 DNA sequence: TGTGCCAGCATCCGTTGGGGGGCTGGGGCCAACGTCCTGACTTTC. The entire variable domain, with the rest obtained from reference TRBV7-9 and TRBJ2-6, is as follows: DTGVSQNPRHKITKRGQNVTFRCDPISEHNRLYWYRQTLGQGPEFLTYFQNEAQLEKSRLLSDRFSAERPKGSFSTLEIQRTEQGDSAMYLCASIRWGAGANVLTFGAGSRLTVL.

This sequence joins TRBV7-3 and TRBJ2-3; D gene uncertain. In germline, CDR1 is SGHTA, CDR2 FQGTGA. Between the trimmed V and J ends, which lost 4 bases and 1 base, there was a span of 3 bases. This CDR3 has 12 amino acids. CDR3 sequence: CASSSRTDTQYF. DNA for the CDR3: TGTGCCAGCAGCTCCCGCACAGATACGCAGTATTTT.

This clone has just one count. The chain employs TRBV29-1 and TRBJ1-2; D might be TRBD1 (6 bases). The CDR3 is made up of 14 amino acids. Germline V gives CDR1 SQVTM, CDR2 ANQGSEA. Trimming removed 3 bases at V and 2 bases at J, with 13 bases between. The CDR3 protein is CSVDPEGVNYGYTF. The CDR3 DNA sequence: TGCAGCGTTGACCCGGAGGGGGTCAACTATGGCTACACCTTC.

The V and J genes are TRBV18 and TRBJ2-7, with TRBD2 identical over 10 bases. Germline V lookup: CDR1 KGHSH, CDR2 LQKENI. The ends lost 3 bases at V and 0 bases at J; junction bases unmatched: 14. This CDR3 is built from 19 residues. CDR3: CASSPGLAGARYNSYEQYF. CDR3 DNA: TGTGCCAGCTCACCGGGCCTAGCGGGAGCTCGATATAACTCCTACGAGCAGTACTTC.

The chain is built from TRBV4-3 and TRBJ2-5; D is undetermined. This CDR3 spans 16 amino acids. Trimming pared 0 bases from V and 7 bases from J, leaving 18 bases between. Per the germline V gene, CDR1 is LGHNA and CDR2 is YSLEER. The CDR3 bases are TGCGCCAGCAGCCAAGATCATTCATTAGGGTCGGGGACCCAGTACTTC. Its protein is CASSQDHSLGSGTQYF.

This chain uses TRBV3-1 (or the pseudogene TRBV3-2) with TRBJ2-2; 8 nucleotides agree with TRBD2. This CDR3 comprises 19 residues. J gave up 1 base and V 1 base, and 11 bases lay outside the gene matches. The germline gives CDR1 LGHDT, CDR2 YNNKEL (reference sequence). The CDR3 protein is CASSQGPPELAENTGELFF. The CDR3 DNA reads TGTGCCAGCAGCCAAGGTCCTCCGGAACTAGCGGAGAACACCGGGGAGCTGTTTTTT.

V is TRBV27 and J is TRBJ2-5; D ambiguous. In germline, CDR1 is MNHEY, CDR2 SMNVEV (reference sequence). There are 13 residues in the CDR3. V gave up 6 bases and J gave up 2 bases, with 10 bases separating them. The CDR3: CASSHSEQETQYF. CDR3 sequence (DNA): TGTGCCAGCAGCCACTCCGAACAAGAGACCCAGTACTTC.

V usage is TRBV5-1 and J usage is TRBJ2-5; no firm D call. CDR1 SGHRS and CDR2 YFSETQ come from the germline V gene. The ends were cut back, 2 bases at V and 1 base at J, with 9 bases in the middle. There are 14 residues in the CDR3. This chain's CDR3 is CASSLQEVQETQYF. The CDR3 region has the DNA TGCGCCAGCAGCTTACAAGAAGTCCAAGAGACCCAGTACTTC.

The chain has TRBV5-5 and TRBJ1-5; D is undetermined. V shed 1 base and J shed 0 bases, with 8 bases lying between them. The CDR3 has 15 residues. CDR1 is SGHKS, CDR2 YYEKEE, per germline (reference sequence). CDR3 in amino acids: CASSLWAASNQPQHF. In nucleotides, the CDR3 is TGTGCCAGCAGCTTGTGGGCAGCTAGCAATCAGCCCCAGCATTTT.

A single count supports this clone. The rearrangement joins TRBV30 to TRBJ1-2; no firm D call. Germline V gene data show CDR1 as GTSNPN and CDR2 as SVGIG (reference sequence). V dropped 1 base and J dropped 2 bases, with 5 bases sitting between them. This CDR3 spans 12 amino acids. The CDR3 nucleotides are TGTGCCTGGAGTGGACACAACTATGGCTACACCTTC. Translated: CAWSGHNYGYTF.

The gene calls are TRBV9 and TRBJ2-3; D unresolved. The CDR3 has 15 amino acids. The germline V gene encodes CDR1 SGDLS and CDR2 YYNGEE. The V and J ends lost 0 bases and 6 bases respectively, with 14 bases between them. CDR3 in DNA: TGTGCCAGCAGCGTAGGGCAGGAGCAGGCGGATACGCAGTATTTT. Protein product: CASSVGQEQADTQYF.

This sequence joins TRBV7-2 and TRBJ2-7; 15 positions agree with TRBD2. The J segment lost 6 bases and the V segment lost 5 bases, leaving 5 bases of the junction unmatched. Germline loops: CDR1 SGHTA, CDR2 FQGNSA. The CDR3 is made up of 15 amino acids. The chain's CDR3 is CASSMGLAGGIEQYF. CDR3 in DNA: TGTGCCAGCAGCATGGGACTAGCGGGAGGTATCGAGCAGTACTTC.